The 7 T cell receptor beta chains given below trace back to one sample, sequenced in a study of neurological immune-mediated disorders. Using its own MiXCR run on the 5' RACE reads, TCRdb lists one record per CDR3 protein. Of 25,000 to 30,000 distinct CDR3 sequences in the sample, less than 8.5% are singletons; the top ten hold roughly 9%. Sequenced: PBMCs. The receptors were sampled from a woman between 50 and 59 years old in good health.

In its sample, this clonotype was seen many times. The V call is TRBV5-1, the J call TRBJ1-4, with D tentatively TRBD1 (6 bases). Germline-derived CDR1 and CDR2 are SGHRS and YFSETQ. V was cut by 1 base and J by 8 bases, with 15 bases left in between. This CDR3 has 15 amino acids. The CDR3: CASSLSGAEGEKLFF. The CDR3 DNA follows: TGCGCCAGCAGCTTGTCAGGGGCGGAGGGCGAAAAACTGTTTTTT.

There are many counts of this clonotype. The V gene is TRBV5-5, the J gene TRBJ2-1; 13 nucleotides line up with TRBD2. Trimming at V came to 4 bases and at J to 6 bases, leaving 7 bases not matched to a gene. CDR3 length: 16 residues. Germline loops: CDR1 SGHKS, CDR2 YYEKEE (reference sequence). The CDR3 DNA sequence: TGTGCCAGCAGCATCGGACTAGCGGGGGTCGGCAATGAGCAGTTCTTC. This gives the protein CASSIGLAGVGNEQFF. Drawing the rest from reference TRBV5-5 and TRBJ2-1, the complete variable domain is DAGVTQSPTHLIKTRGQQVTLRCSPISGHKSVSWYQQVLGQGPQFIFQYYEKEERGRGNFPDRFSARQFPNYSSELNVNALLLGDSALYLCASSIGLAGVGNEQFFGPGTRLTVL.

This clonotype was picked up many times. This chain links TRBV7-2 with TRBJ2-3; 7 nucleotides align to TRBD2. The germline gives CDR1 SGHTA, CDR2 FQGNSA. The CDR3 is 16 residues long. J gave up 1 base and V 1 base, and 5 bases lay outside the gene matches. CDR3: CASSLDPAGGTDTQYF. The CDR3 region has the DNA TGTGCCAGCAGCTTAGATCCGGCGGGGGGCACAGATACGCAGTATTTT. Together with reference TRBV7-2 and TRBJ2-3, the CDR3 gives the full variable domain: GAGVSQSPSNKVTEKGKDVELRCDPISGHTALYWYRQSLGQGLEFLIYFQGNSAPDKSGLPSDRFSAERTGGSVSTLTIQRTQQEDSAVYLCASSLDPAGGTDTQYFGPGTRLTVL.

This clonotype has ten or more counts. The CDR3 protein is CASSHTWDTEAFF. The CDR3 DNA reads as TGTGCCAGCAGCCATACATGGGACACTGAAGCTTTCTTT. The V gene is TRBV27, the J gene TRBJ1-1; no reliable D call. V was clipped by 6 bases and J by 3 bases, with 11 bases between them. The CDR3 length is 13 residues. Germline V gene lookup returns CDR1 MNHEY and CDR2 SMNVEV (reference sequence).

This clonotype was recorded at least ten times. V is TRBV28 and J is TRBJ2-7; 10 nucleotides match TRBD1. With V trimmed by 1 base and J by 5 bases, 8 bases remained unmatched. This CDR3 region has 16 residues. Germline V gene lookup returns CDR1 MDHEN and CDR2 SYDVKM. CDR3 protein: CASSLFGTGAWNEQYF. The CDR3 bases are TGTGCCAGCAGTTTATTCGGGACAGGGGCCTGGAACGAGCAGTACTTC.

This clonotype was detected ten times or more. This sequence joins TRBV12-3 or TRBV12-4 and TRBJ2-7; 12 bases are a match to TRBD2. V trimming: 6 bases; J trimming: 6 bases; junction bases outside the gene matches: 9. CDR3 length: 15 residues. The CDR3: CASRLTSGSLLEQYF. CDR3 DNA: TGTGCCAGCAGACTGACTAGCGGGAGTCTTCTCGAGCAGTACTTC.

This clonotype was detected ten times or more. This chain uses TRBV5-1 with TRBJ2-2; a possible D gene is TRBD1 (6 bases). Germline V gene lookup returns CDR1 SGHRS and CDR2 YFSETQ. V was cut by 1 base and J by 1 base, with 8 bases left in between. The CDR3 length is 15 residues. CDR3 in amino acids: CASSLQGMNTGELFF. The CDR3 DNA is TGCGCCAGCAGCTTGCAGGGGATGAACACCGGGGAGCTGTTTTTT.